These 26 T cell receptor beta chains originate from one sample sequenced in a study of blood T cell repertoires in COVID-19 (dated by TCRdb to the early 2020s). The method behind the library was the immunoSEQ multiplex PCR assay. Not all clones reach the TCRdb copy of this immuneACCESS table, which keeps in-frame sequences only. Checked studies attribute under half of the gap to unresolved V genes and leave the rest unexplained. The sample table shows fewer than 120,000 clones, and 70% to 90% are seen once. The ten largest clones capture 4% to 5.5% of the sample. The sequenced sample consisted of peripheral blood. These TCRs come from a human donor in a cohort sampled during active COVID-19.

The chain links TRBV5-1 to TRBJ2-6; TRBD1 might be the D (5 bases). The CDR3 contains 16 residues. CDR1 and CDR2 from the germline V gene are SGHRS and YFSETQ. The V gene lost 3 bases and the J gene lost 1 base, with 11 bases spanning the gap. CDR3 DNA sequence: TGCGCCAGCAGCTACGACACAGGTTCTGGGGCCAACGTCCTGACTTTC. Amino acid sequence: CASSYDTGSGANVLTF.

V usage is TRBV4-1 and J usage is TRBJ1-5; D may be TRBD1 (6 bases). Germline assignment: CDR1 MGHRA and CDR2 YSYEKL. The CDR3 extends over 16 amino acids. The V gene lost 4 bases and the J gene lost 0 bases, with 13 bases spanning the gap. CDR3 sequence reads: CASSRSWTDSNQPQHF. The CDR3, as DNA: TGCGCCAGCAGCCGCTCCTGGACAGATAGCAATCAGCCCCAGCATTTT.

The chain couples TRBV7-6 to TRBJ2-7; 7 bases fit TRBD2. Germline trimming cut 6 bases from V and 0 bases from J; bases unmatched to any gene: 8. Germline V CDR1 and CDR2: SGHVS, FNYEAQ. This CDR3 is built from 15 residues. CDR3 amino acids: CASSSQGGSSYEQYF. CDR3 bases: TGTGCCAGCAGTTCCCAGGGAGGGAGCTCCTACGAGCAGTACTTC.

With respect to this clone: A read error may produce the germline difference seen at one junction end. This chain uses TRBV7-7 with TRBJ2-3, with D unresolved. The germline CDR1 and CDR2 sequences are SSHAT and FNYEAQ (reference sequence). The length of the CDR3 is 14 residues. CDR3: CASSLVGSPDTQYF. In DNA, the CDR3 is TGTGCTAGCAGCTTAGTTGGCTCGCCGGATACGCAGTATTTT.

This chain connects TRBV7-2 to TRBJ1-4; D uncertain. Germline V gene lookup returns CDR1 SGHTA and CDR2 FQGNSA. The CDR3 is 15 amino acids. V was clipped by 5 bases and J by 4 bases, with 14 bases between them. For the CDR3, the DNA is TGTGCCAGCAGCCCGAGCCGGGAGATTAATGAAAAACTGTTTTTT. This sequence encodes CASSPSREINEKLFF. Full variable domain (missing parts from reference TRBV7-2 and TRBJ1-4): GAGVSQSPSNKVTEKGKDVELRCDPISGHTALYWYRQSLGQGLEFLIYFQGNSAPDKSGLPSDRFSAERTGGSVSTLTIQRTQQEDSAVYLCASSPSREINEKLFFGSGTQLSVL.

The chain recombines TRBV3-1 (or the pseudogene TRBV3-2) with TRBJ2-3; maybe TRBD2 (6 bases). The ends were cut back, 4 bases at V and 2 bases at J, with 10 bases in the middle. The length of the CDR3 is 14 residues. Germline V gene sequence: CDR1 LGHDT, CDR2 YNNKEL (reference sequence). The DNA for the CDR3 is TGTGCCAGCAGCCCTAGGACTACCACAGATACGCAGTATTTT. It codes for CASSPRTTTDTQYF.

This clone has a handful of counts. The chain combines TRBV25-1 with TRBJ2-2; 9 positions agree with TRBD1. V shed 6 bases and J 4 bases; nucleotides not matched to a gene: 3. The CDR3 length is 14 residues. The germline V gene encodes CDR1 MGHDK and CDR2 SYGVNS. This CDR3 reads CASRQGAVTGELFF. DNA of the CDR3: TGTGCCAGCAGACAGGGGGCGGTCACCGGGGAGCTGTTTTTT.

V and J are TRBV30 and TRBJ1-5; the match to TRBD1 covers 8 bases. The J segment lost 6 bases and the V segment lost 0 bases, leaving 13 bases of the junction unmatched. This CDR3 spans 17 amino acids. Germline lookup yields CDR1 GTSNPN and CDR2 SVGIG (reference sequence). The CDR3 sequence: CAWSVSWAGGRGQPQHF. The CDR3 coding sequence is TGTGCCTGGAGTGTATCGTGGGCAGGGGGCCGTGGTCAGCCCCAGCATTTT.

This rearrangement joins TRBV7-2 to TRBJ2-1; 14 bases are a match to TRBD2. The J segment lost 8 bases and the V segment lost 4 bases, leaving 10 bases of the junction unmatched. This CDR3 spans 17 amino acids. CDR1 and CDR2 (germline): SGHTA, FQGNSA. CDR3 amino acids: CASSSTGTSGSGYEQFF. Written as DNA, the CDR3 is TGTGCCAGCAGCTCAACCGGGACTAGCGGGAGTGGGTATGAGCAGTTCTTC. The full variable domain, with the rest looked up from reference TRBV7-2 and TRBJ2-1, is GAGVSQSPSNKVTEKGKDVELRCDPISGHTALYWYRQSLGQGLEFLIYFQGNSAPDKSGLPSDRFSAERTGGSVSTLTIQRTQQEDSAVYLCASSSTGTSGSGYEQFFGPGTRLTVL.

The chain combines TRBV19 with TRBJ1-3; 7 positions match TRBD1. CDR1 is LNHDA and CDR2 is SQIVND in the germline V gene (reference sequence). The CDR3 totals 14 residues. V lost 5 bases to trimming and J lost 2 bases; unmatched junction nucleotides: 3. CDR3 protein: CASSLTGAGNTIYF. CDR3 bases: TGTGCCAGTAGTCTTACAGGGGCTGGAAACACCATATATTTT.

The chain uses TRBV27 and TRBJ2-1, with 10 nucleotides matching TRBD2. CDR3 size: 15 residues. Trimming took 6 bases from V and 3 from J; bases not matched to a gene: 5. Germline loops: CDR1 MNHEY, CDR2 SMNVEV (reference sequence). The CDR3 DNA is TGTGCCAGCAGCACTAGCGGGAATGTCTACAATGAGCAGTTCTTC. This sequence encodes CASSTSGNVYNEQFF.

The chain employs TRBV19 and TRBJ1-1; TRBD1 matches 8 bases. There are 14 residues in the CDR3. With V trimmed by 5 bases and J by 1 base, 3 bases remained unmatched. Looked up from germline, CDR1 is LNHDA and CDR2 is SQIVND (reference sequence). CDR3 nucleotide sequence: TGTGCCAGTAGTGGGACAGGCGAGAACACTGAAGCTTTCTTT. It encodes CASSGTGENTEAFF.

The rearrangement uses TRBV9 and TRBJ2-2; D is unresolved. This CDR3 comprises 14 residues. The V gene lost 1 base and the J gene lost 0 bases, with 4 bases spanning the gap. From germline, CDR1 is SGDLS and CDR2 YYNGEE. In DNA form, the CDR3 reads TGTGCCAGCAGCGTAACACCGAACACCGGGGAGCTGTTTTTT. This encodes CASSVTPNTGELFF.

CDR3 region: CATSDYRGTGELFF. CDR3 nucleotides: TGTGCCACCAGTGATTACAGGGGCACCGGGGAGCTGTTTTTT. This sequence joins TRBV24-1 and TRBJ2-2; 7 bases are a match to TRBD1. The CDR3 spans 14 residues. Trimming at V came to 2 bases and at J to 4 bases, leaving 0 bases not matched to a gene. Germline V gene lookup returns CDR1 KGHDR and CDR2 SFDVKD.

This clone showed up just once. The CDR3 bases are TGCGCCAGCAGCTTGGAGGTTCGGACAGGGAACACCGGGGAGCTGTTTTTT. It yields the protein CASSLEVRTGNTGELFF. The rearrangement links TRBV5-1 to TRBJ2-2; TRBD1 aligns across 7 bases. The CDR3 is 17 amino acids. CDR1 is SGHRS, CDR2 YFSETQ, per germline. The junction had 6 bases not matched to a gene; V was cut back by 0 bases and J by 1 base.

This clone was observed a single time. This chain links TRBV29-1 with TRBJ2-2, with 10 bases lining up with TRBD2. The junction had 9 bases not matched to a gene; V was cut back by 5 bases and J by 12 bases. Germline loops: CDR1 SQVTM, CDR2 ANQGSEA. This CDR3 has 13 residues. CDR3 bases: TGCAGCGTTTTTACTAGCGGGAATGGGAAGCTGTTTTTT. Translating gives CSVFTSGNGKLFF.

This chain connects TRBV18 to TRBJ1-1, with D tentatively TRBD1 (5 bases). This CDR3 is 13 amino acids long. Germline CDR1 is KGHSH and CDR2 is LQKENI. Trimming left V 9 bases short and J 0 bases short, with 11 bases between. This CDR3 reads CASAGRVNTEAFF. CDR3 nucleotide sequence: TGTGCCAGTGCGGGACGGGTGAACACTGAAGCTTTCTTT.

V usage is TRBV4-3 and J usage is TRBJ2-3, with 10 nucleotides matching TRBD2. This CDR3 has 20 amino acids. V gave up 0 bases and J gave up 2 bases; unmatched junction bases: 14. Germline CDR1 and CDR2: LGHNA and YSLEER. The CDR3 loop is CASSQDMASGSPIHTDTQYF. CDR3 bases: TGCGCCAGCAGCCAAGATATGGCTAGCGGGAGCCCCATCCACACAGATACGCAGTATTTT.

V gene TRBV6-1 combines with J gene TRBJ2-1, with D possibly TRBD2 on 6 matching bases. CDR1 and CDR2 (germline): MNHNS, SASEGT. There are 14 residues in the CDR3. The ends were cut back, 1 base at V and 15 bases at J, with 19 bases in the middle. This CDR3 reads CASSEDRDSQRRFF. Written as DNA, the CDR3 is TGTGCCAGCAGTGAAGATCGGGACTCCCAGCGCCGGTTCTTC.

This chain links TRBV7-9 with TRBJ1-2, with 7 positions matching TRBD1. The CDR3 consists of 15 residues. V lost 5 bases, J lost 7 bases, and 13 bases stayed unmatched. The germline V gene has CDR1 SEHNR and CDR2 FQNEAQ (reference sequence). The CDR3 DNA reads as TGTGCCAGCAGCAAGCCTAGACAGGGCATTGCTGGCTACACCTTC. The encoded protein is CASSKPRQGIAGYTF.

This clone was observed once. The V and J genes are TRBV19 and TRBJ2-2; 10 bases line up with TRBD1. CDR3 size: 16 residues. Germline V lookup: CDR1 LNHDA, CDR2 SQIVND (reference sequence). V shed 6 bases and J 4 bases; nucleotides not matched to a gene: 8. CDR3 DNA: TGTGCCAGTAGACCGGGACAGGGGTATAGCACCGGGGAGCTGTTTTTT. Translated, it gives CASRPGQGYSTGELFF.

This chain uses TRBV28 with TRBJ2-7; D may be TRBD1 (5 bases). V dropped 4 bases and J dropped 6 bases, with 16 bases sitting between them. The CDR3 spans 14 residues. Germline V gives CDR1 MDHEN, CDR2 SYDVKM. This chain's CDR3 is CASSYPGLLGEQYF. The DNA of the CDR3 is TGTGCCAGCAGTTATCCAGGGCTCTTAGGCGAGCAGTACTTC.

The chain uses TRBV7-2 and TRBJ1-1; the match to TRBD1 covers 8 bases. The CDR3 runs 15 residues. With 5 bases clipped from V and 1 base from J, the junction kept 6 bases outside the gene matches. Germline V gene data show CDR1 as SGHTA and CDR2 as FQGNSA. The CDR3 DNA follows: TGTGCCAGCAGCACAGGGGGGGCATGGAACACTGAAGCTTTCTTT. It encodes CASSTGGAWNTEAFF.

The chain employs TRBV7-9 and TRBJ2-1, with TRBD2 matching over 9 bases. The CDR3 is 17 residues long. Germline-derived CDR1 and CDR2 are SEHNR and FQNEAQ (reference sequence). Trimming at V came to 1 base and at J to 3 bases, leaving 7 bases not matched to a gene. CDR3 sequence reads: CASSLDRSGRDYNEQFF. CDR3 coding DNA: TGTGCCAGCAGCTTAGATCGTAGCGGGAGAGACTACAATGAGCAGTTCTTC.

This clone turned up a few times. The V and J genes are TRBV10-3 and TRBJ2-1, with 11 nucleotides matching TRBD2. The CDR3 consists of 14 residues. Germline V lookup: CDR1 ENHRY, CDR2 SYGVKD. The V gene end was trimmed by 7 bases and the J gene end by 8 bases; junction bases not matched to a gene: 7. The CDR3 spells CAITGTSGRDEQFF. The CDR3, as DNA: TGTGCCATCACTGGGACTAGCGGTCGGGATGAGCAGTTCTTC.

The chain has TRBV19 and TRBJ2-7; D is unresolved. The germline V gene has CDR1 LNHDA and CDR2 SQIVND (reference sequence). Trimming left V 5 bases short and J 1 base short, with 12 bases between. The CDR3 is 14 amino acids. CDR3 protein: CASSGRYKSYEQYF. The CDR3 nucleotides read TGTGCCAGTAGTGGTCGATACAAATCCTACGAGCAGTACTTC.